The source of this T cell receptor beta chain is a study of OX40 agonist ivuxolimab in advanced cancers. For the study at large: Three patients had partial responses: one hepatocellular carcinoma, two cutaneous melanoma.

CDR1 is SGHTA, CDR2 FQGNSA, per germline. The CDR3 covers 15 residues. V dropped 2 bases and J dropped 0; count of bases not matched to a gene: 3. Data came from immunoSEQ multiplex PCR; TCRdb stores just in-frame clones and leaves some out. The data show roughly 52,000 clones, 70% to 90% seen once. This chain uses TRBV7-2 with TRBJ1-2; 7 bases align to TRBD1. The receptor was derived from an adult with an advanced solid tumor such as melanoma, head and neck, liver or kidney cancer. Sample: CD4+ or CD8+ T cells sorted from blood, taken in a trial of the OX40 agonist ivuxolimab. The CDR3 DNA reads TGTGCCAGCAGCTTATCCACAGGGGCTAACTATGGCTACACCTTC. Protein product: CASSLSTGANYGYTF.